Below, one TCR beta chain is given with its context. This entry comes from a study of shared clonotypes between healthy human individuals. Assay: immunoSEQ multiplex PCR; the TCRdb copy retains only in-frame clones and omits some. The table records about 1.5 million clones, 95% to 99% of them present only once. The germline CDR1 and CDR2 sequences are SGHDN and FVKESK. V gave up 0 bases and J gave up 4 bases, with 18 bases separating them. The CDR3 runs 17 residues. The chain employs TRBV14 and TRBJ1-1, with D possibly matching TRBD1 (6 bases). What was sequenced was naive CD4+ T cells sorted from blood. The subset is: CD45RA+ positively selected. This clonotype originated in a man aged 25 to 40 in good health. CDR3 sequence reads: CASSQEGGQGKGTEAFF. As DNA, the CDR3 is TGTGCCAGCAGCCAAGAAGGGGGGCAGGGTAAGGGCACTGAAGCTTTCTTT. The complete variable domain, with remaining parts taken from reference TRBV14 and TRBJ1-1, reads EAGVTQFPSHSVIEKGQTVTLRCDPISGHDNLYWYRRVMGKEIKFLLHFVKESKQDESGMPNNRFLAERTGGTYSTLKVQPAELEDSGVYFCASSQEGGQGKGTEAFFGQGTRLTVV.